The clone carrying this T cell receptor (beta chain) has a handful of counts. Antigen unknown. The assay was immunoSEQ multiplex PCR, and TCRdb's table has in-frame clones only and misses some. The sample shows around 120,000 clones, 75% to 90% of them seen only once. During the collection period, no donor immune events like infections were recorded. This sample was taken from a study of identifying expanded T cells in peripheral blood. Study results and limitations: Clone count variance between two-week samples rose with total template count.

This clonotype originated in a person aged 18 to 70 in good health. Sequenced input: blood.

CDR3 in DNA: TGTGCCAGCAGTTCCCCCGGGGCTGGAAACACCATATATTTT. Residues: CASSSPGAGNTIYF. The genes are TRBV6-5 and TRBJ1-3; D gene ambiguous. Per the germline V gene, CDR1 is MNHEY and CDR2 is SVGAGI. Trimming took off 4 bases at V and 2 bases at J, with 9 bases between the two ends. There are 14 residues in the CDR3.